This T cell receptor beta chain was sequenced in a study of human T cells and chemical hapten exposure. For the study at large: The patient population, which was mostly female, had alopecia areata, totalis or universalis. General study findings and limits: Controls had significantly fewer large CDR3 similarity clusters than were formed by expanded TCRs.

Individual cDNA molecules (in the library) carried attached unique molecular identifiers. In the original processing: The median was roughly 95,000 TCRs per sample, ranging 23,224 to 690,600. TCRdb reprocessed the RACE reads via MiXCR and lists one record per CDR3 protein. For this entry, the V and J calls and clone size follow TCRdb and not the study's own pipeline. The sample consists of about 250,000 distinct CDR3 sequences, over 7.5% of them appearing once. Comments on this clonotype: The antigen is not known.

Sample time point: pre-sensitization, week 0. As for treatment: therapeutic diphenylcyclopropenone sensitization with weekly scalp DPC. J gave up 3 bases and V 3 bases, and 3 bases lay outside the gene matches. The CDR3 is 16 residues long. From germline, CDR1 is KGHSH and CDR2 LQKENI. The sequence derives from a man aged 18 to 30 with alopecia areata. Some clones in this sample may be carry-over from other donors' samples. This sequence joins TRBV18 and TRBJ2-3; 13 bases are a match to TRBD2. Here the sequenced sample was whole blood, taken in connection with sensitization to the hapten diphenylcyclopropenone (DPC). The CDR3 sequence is CASSPWTSGGTDTQYF. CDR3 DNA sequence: TGTGCCAGCTCACCTTGGACTAGCGGGGGAACAGATACGCAGTATTTT.